Here is one TCR beta chain with its context. What it binds is not known. Trimming cost V 5 bases and J 5 bases; bases outside gene matches: 8. This CDR3 has 16 amino acids. TCRdb passed the 5' RACE reads through MiXCR, listing each CDR3 protein once. The data hold around 100,000 distinct CDR3 sequences, with around 5.5% observed a single time. The data were obtained in a study of identical twins. Whole-study findings and limits: In drawing conclusions, the study used cross-sectional statistical analysis and did not follow the same donors.

The chain is built from TRBV12-3 or TRBV12-4 and TRBJ2-3; 12 nucleotides agree with TRBD2. The sequence derives from a woman aged 45 to 65 in good health. The sequencing input was memory T cells sorted from blood. The CDR3 coding sequence is TGTGCCAGCAGTATCTCCGGGACTAGCGGGCTAGATACGCAGTATTTT. Residues: CASSISGTSGLDTQYF.